The 28 T cell receptor beta chains below all came from one sample that was sequenced in a study of T cells after yellow fever vaccination. TCRdb used MiXCR to reprocess the 5' RACE reads, holding one entry per CDR3 protein. The profile shows 250,000 to 350,000 distinct CDR3 sequences, around 8.6% of them singletons. The specimen was CD4+ T cells sorted from PBMCs, collected 5 days after the yellow fever booster vaccination. The origin of the receptors is a man between 18 and 29 years old who received the YFV17D yellow fever vaccine.

This clonotype occurred many times. CDR3 amino acids: CASSAGQFVAGTDTQYF. CDR3 nucleotide sequence: TGCGCCAGCAGCGCCGGACAGTTTGTGGCAGGCACAGATACGCAGTATTTT. V is TRBV5-1 and J is TRBJ2-3, with D perhaps matching TRBD1 (6 bases). Germline values: CDR1 SGHRS, CDR2 YFSETQ. V was shortened by 4 bases and J by 1 base, with 19 bases between the two germline ends. This CDR3 comprises 17 residues.

There are many counts of this clonotype. The rearrangement links TRBV7-9 to TRBJ2-1; D is unresolved. The V end lost 5 bases, the J end lost 4 bases, and 18 bases lay between the germline ends. Germline loops: CDR1 SEHNR, CDR2 FQNEAQ (reference sequence). The CDR3 spans 16 residues. The CDR3 protein is CASSHDRAKIYNEQFF. CDR3 DNA sequence: TGTGCCAGCAGCCATGATCGGGCCAAGATTTACAATGAGCAGTTCTTC.

A few counts support this clonotype. This chain joins TRBV4-1 and TRBJ1-1; tentatively, D is TRBD1 (5 bases). The CDR3 is made up of 14 amino acids. Per germline, CDR1 MGHRA and CDR2 YSYEKL. V lost 1 base, J lost 4 bases, and 10 bases lay in between. The CDR3, as DNA: TGCGCCAGCAGCCAAGGGTGGAGGGGCACTGAAGCTTTCTTT. It specifies CASSQGWRGTEAFF.

This clonotype has just a few counts. The chain recombines TRBV20-1 with TRBJ2-5, with D possibly being TRBD2 (5 bases). Germline CDR1 and CDR2: DFQATT and SNEGSKA (reference sequence). V shed 3 bases and J shed 5 bases, with 13 bases lying between them. This CDR3 is 13 amino acids long. The DNA for the CDR3 is TGCAGTGCTAGGTCCGCGGGCCGTGAGACCCAGTACTTC. Its translation: CSARSAGRETQYF.

This chain connects TRBV11-2 to TRBJ2-5; D possibly uses TRBD1 or TRBD2 (5 bases each). Germline CDR1 reads SGHAT; CDR2 reads FQNNGV. The V gene lost 1 base and the J gene lost 2 bases, with 8 bases spanning the gap. The CDR3 contains 14 residues. CDR3 bases: TGTGCCAGCAGCTTAGTAGAGGGGCAAGAGACCCAGTACTTC. It codes for CASSLVEGQETQYF.

The rearrangement joins TRBV20-1 to TRBJ2-7; 10 bases are a match to TRBD1. The germline V gene encodes CDR1 DFQATT and CDR2 SNEGSKA (reference sequence). This CDR3 spans 13 amino acids. The V and J ends lost 5 bases and 5 bases, in that order; junction bases with no gene match: 6. DNA of the CDR3: TGCAGTGCTCCGACAGGGGGCTCGGACGAGCAGTACTTC. Its protein product is CSAPTGGSDEQYF.

This clonotype was recorded a few times. The chain carries TRBV6-6 and TRBJ2-5, with D uncertain. V shed 0 bases and J shed 2 bases, with 10 bases lying between them. The CDR3 covers 15 residues. The germline V gene encodes CDR1 MNHNY and CDR2 SVGAGI (reference sequence). This chain's CDR3 is CASSYSDGKQETQYF. CDR3 sequence (DNA): TGTGCCAGCAGTTACTCGGACGGAAAGCAAGAGACCCAGTACTTC.

This clonotype was detected a few times. The rearrangement links TRBV5-6 to TRBJ1-1, with D hard to call. V was cut by 6 bases and J by 5 bases, with 17 bases left in between. CDR3 length equals 14 residues. Germline loops: CDR1 SGHDT, CDR2 YYEEEE. The CDR3 DNA is TGTGCCAGCAACCGAATCGAGAGCTTAACTGAAGCTTTCTTT. It translates to CASNRIESLTEAFF.

This chain links TRBV27 with TRBJ2-1; 8 bases match TRBD1. Trimming removed 6 bases from V and 5 bases from J; junction bases left unmatched: 12. This CDR3 contains 16 residues. Germline V gene data show CDR1 as MNHEY and CDR2 as SMNVEV (reference sequence). DNA for the CDR3: TGTGCCAGCAGCCGACTACTACAGGGGGTAAACAATGAGCAGTTCTTC. Amino acid sequence: CASSRLLQGVNNEQFF.

The genes are TRBV19 and TRBJ2-7; no reliable D call. Germline CDR1 is LNHDA and CDR2 is SQIVND (reference sequence). Trimming pared 6 bases from V and 0 bases from J, leaving 12 bases between. There are 14 residues in the CDR3. CDR3 sequence (DNA): TGTGCCAGTAGAAAGGACCACAGCTCCTACGAGCAGTACTTC. Its protein is CASRKDHSSYEQYF.

The chain couples TRBV20-1 to TRBJ2-7; a possible D gene is TRBD2 (6 bases). The CDR3 has 14 residues. In germline, CDR1 is DFQATT, CDR2 SNEGSKA (reference sequence). The ends were cut back, 4 bases at V and 1 base at J, with 14 bases in the middle. The CDR3 DNA reads as TGCAGTGCTACCCCCGGGACTGGGTCCTACGAGCAGTACTTC. Translated, it gives CSATPGTGSYEQYF.

This chain joins TRBV5-1 and TRBJ2-1, with 7 bases fitting TRBD1. Germline values: CDR1 SGHRS, CDR2 YFSETQ. Germline trimming cut 3 bases from V and 6 bases from J; bases unmatched to any gene: 9. The CDR3 covers 15 residues. The CDR3 DNA sequence: TGCGCCAGCAGCTACTACCGACAGGGAAGCAATGAGCAGTTCTTC. Encoded protein: CASSYYRQGSNEQFF.

In this sample, this clonotype turned up a few times. This rearrangement joins TRBV2 to TRBJ2-5; 7 bases line up with TRBD2. Germline loops: CDR1 SNHLY, CDR2 FYNNEI. J gave up 1 base and V 0 bases, and 2 bases lay outside the gene matches. The CDR3 is 15 residues long. The CDR3 DNA is TGTGCCAGCAGTGAAGCTAGCGGGCGCCAAGAGACCCAGTACTTC. This translates into CASSEASGRQETQYF.

V and J are TRBV18 and TRBJ2-5; a weak D match, TRBD2 (5 bases). Germline values: CDR1 KGHSH, CDR2 LQKENI. This CDR3 is built from 14 residues. Trimming shortened V by 5 bases and J by 1 base, and 11 bases separated the two germline ends. The CDR3 region is CASSERRGQETQYF. In DNA, the CDR3 is TGTGCCAGCTCAGAGCGCCGGGGCCAAGAGACCCAGTACTTC.

The gene calls are TRBV6-6 and TRBJ1-2; D is unclear. CDR1 is MNHNY, CDR2 SVGAGI, per germline (reference sequence). Trimming left V 3 bases short and J 4 bases short, with 12 bases between. The length of the CDR3 is 14 residues. Here the CDR3 DNA reads TGTGCCAGCAGTTATGGGGATATGAGCTATGGCTACACCTTC. This translates into CASSYGDMSYGYTF.

This clonotype was recorded a few times. This sequence joins TRBV7-2 and TRBJ2-5, with D perhaps matching TRBD2 (6 bases). V lost 2 bases, J lost 7 bases, and 17 bases lay in between. Germline lookup yields CDR1 SGHTA and CDR2 FQGNSA. The CDR3 sequence is 15 residues long. The CDR3 region has the DNA TGTGCCAGCAGCTTATGGCGGGGAGACATCGGGACCCAGTACTTC. Translated: CASSLWRGDIGTQYF.

This clonotype was detected only once. The CDR3 protein is CASSLEPFGTYEQYF. CDR3 coding DNA: TGCGCCAGCAGCTTGGAACCGTTTGGGACCTACGAGCAGTACTTC. This rearrangement joins TRBV5-1 to TRBJ2-7; no firm D call. Germline CDR1 and CDR2: SGHRS and YFSETQ. The CDR3 contains 15 residues. The germline V and J ends were trimmed by 0 bases and 2 bases, with 12 bases remaining between them.

This clonotype was seen only a few times. The chain joins TRBV6-2 or TRBV6-3 to TRBJ1-1; D gene uncertain. Germline V lookup: CDR1 MNHEY, CDR2 SVGEGT. Trimming shortened V by 5 bases and J by 3 bases, and 10 bases separated the two germline ends. This CDR3 spans 13 amino acids. CDR3 in amino acids: CASSPLTDTEAFF. Written as DNA, the CDR3 is TGTGCCAGCAGTCCCTTGACGGACACTGAAGCTTTCTTT.

This clonotype was recorded many times. The genes are TRBV10-2 and TRBJ2-1; a weak D match, TRBD2 (6 bases). The CDR3 contains 14 residues. CDR1 is WSHSY and CDR2 is SAAADI in the germline V gene. Trimming removed 2 bases at V and 5 bases at J, with 10 bases between. Here the CDR3 reads CASSEMGGDNEQFF. Written as DNA, the CDR3 is TGCGCCAGCAGTGAGATGGGAGGCGACAATGAGCAGTTCTTC.

This clonotype has just a few counts. The rearrangement joins TRBV20-1 to TRBJ1-1, with TRBD1 identical over 11 bases. This CDR3 spans 17 amino acids. In germline, CDR1 is DFQATT, CDR2 SNEGSKA (reference sequence). Trimming at V came to 1 base and at J to 0 bases, leaving 7 bases not matched to a gene. The CDR3 protein is CSARGGQGARLNTEAFF. The CDR3 nucleotides read TGCAGTGCTAGAGGCGGACAGGGGGCGCGCCTGAACACTGAAGCTTTCTTT.

This clonotype has a handful of counts. This chain links TRBV6-6 with TRBJ2-5, with 9 bases matching TRBD1. V lost 2 bases and J lost 3; bases outside the gene matches: 7. The CDR3 spans 16 residues. Germline values: CDR1 MNHNY, CDR2 SVGAGI (reference sequence). For the CDR3, the DNA is TGTGCCAGCAGTTACACCTGGACAGGGGCCGAAGAGACCCAGTACTTC. It specifies CASSYTWTGAEETQYF.

This clonotype has a handful of counts. The chain recombines TRBV4-3 with TRBJ2-3; D might be TRBD2 (6 bases). Germline V gene sequence: CDR1 LGHNA, CDR2 YSLEER. This CDR3 contains 16 residues. The germline V and J ends were trimmed by 1 base and 0 bases, with 11 bases remaining between them. The CDR3 sequence is CASSQGRGGSTDTQYF. In DNA, the CDR3 is TGCGCCAGCAGCCAAGGGCGCGGAGGGAGCACAGATACGCAGTATTTT.

This clonotype came up a few times. V usage is TRBV6-2 or TRBV6-3 and J usage is TRBJ1-1; D unresolved. Trimming pared 0 bases from V and 0 bases from J, leaving 8 bases between. Germline CDR1 MNHEY, CDR2 SVGEGT. This CDR3 has 15 residues. This CDR3 reads CASSYSALLNTEAFF. The CDR3 bases are TGTGCCAGCAGTTACTCGGCTCTTTTGAACACTGAAGCTTTCTTT.

In this sample, this clonotype turned up many times. The V and J genes are TRBV19 and TRBJ2-1; D call uncertain. The germline CDR1 and CDR2 sequences are LNHDA and SQIVND (reference sequence). This CDR3 comprises 13 residues. The V end lost 5 bases, the J end lost 3 bases, and 8 bases lay between the germline ends. The CDR3 sequence: CASSSENYNEQFF. DNA for the CDR3: TGTGCCAGTAGTTCGGAAAACTACAATGAGCAGTTCTTC.

The table lists this clonotype with many counts. The V and J genes are TRBV30 and TRBJ1-2, with a tentative D call TRBD1 (6 bases). Germline-derived CDR1 and CDR2 are GTSNPN and SVGIG (reference sequence). Trimming cost V 2 bases and J 4 bases, with 11 bases left between them. This CDR3 contains 13 residues. In DNA, the CDR3 is TGTGCCTGGAGTAGAGACAGGCCCTATGGCTACACCTTC. Translating gives CAWSRDRPYGYTF.

This clonotype was detected a few times. The rearrangement uses TRBV9 and TRBJ2-5; D is ambiguous. Trimming removed 0 bases from V and 5 bases from J, with 8 bases in between. Germline lookup yields CDR1 SGDLS and CDR2 YYNGEE. The CDR3 length is 13 residues. The CDR3 DNA reads TGTGCCAGCAGCGTAGGGTATGGGGAGACCCAGTACTTC. Its translation: CASSVGYGETQYF.

J is TRBJ1-2 and V is TRBV7-9; D uncertain. Germline CDR1 is SEHNR and CDR2 is FQNEAQ (reference sequence). This CDR3 region has 13 residues. The V gene lost 3 bases and the J gene lost 2 bases, with 7 bases spanning the gap. The CDR3 DNA follows: TGTGCCAGCAGCTTTGGGCGGAACTATGGCTACACCTTC. Translating gives CASSFGRNYGYTF.

This clonotype has only a few counts. The chain recombines TRBV20-1 with TRBJ1-5; 10 bases map to TRBD1. Germline V gene lookup returns CDR1 DFQATT and CDR2 SNEGSKA (reference sequence). The J segment lost 8 bases and the V segment lost 2 bases, leaving 6 bases of the junction unmatched. The CDR3 has 14 amino acids. CDR3 nucleotide sequence: TGCAGTGCTAGATTGGGACAGGGGAATAAGCCCCAGCATTTT. Its translation is CSARLGQGNKPQHF.